The 5 T cell receptor beta chains below come from one sample, sequenced in a study of T-cell memory formation after mild COVID-19. TCRdb independently ran MiXCR on the 5' RACE reads; one entry per CDR3 protein. The sample yields 65,000 to 95,000 distinct CDR3 sequences, 10% to 15% seen once. The sample consisted of PBMCs or a T cell subset sorted from them (not recorded which). Receptor source: a young man who had mild COVID-19 (a few samples of this study predate the infection). Cell type and time point are not known.

This clonotype has just a few counts. V is TRBV7-3 and J is TRBJ2-2; TRBD1 matches 10 bases. The CDR3 extends over 15 amino acids. Trimming at V came to 5 bases and at J to 7 bases, leaving 7 bases not matched to a gene. In germline, CDR1 is SGHTA, CDR2 FQGTGA. In DNA form, the CDR3 reads TGTGCCAGCAGCACGACAGGGGGCGTGGGCGGGGAGCTGTTTTTT. Translated, it gives CASSTTGGVGGELFF.

The rearrangement links TRBV7-3 to TRBJ2-1; TRBD2 aligns across 12 bases. Germline V lookup: CDR1 SGHTA, CDR2 FQGTGA. V lost 2 bases to trimming and J lost 4 bases; unmatched junction nucleotides: 6. The CDR3 spans 17 residues. CDR3: CASSLGLAGPGYNEQFF. The CDR3 nucleotides are TGTGCCAGCAGCTTAGGACTAGCGGGGCCTGGGTACAATGAGCAGTTCTTC.

The rearrangement uses TRBV9 and TRBJ1-2; 7 bases agree with TRBD1. The CDR3 runs 15 residues. The ends lost 3 bases at V and 0 bases at J; junction bases unmatched: 5. The V gene's germline CDR1 is SGDLS and CDR2 YYNGEE. For the CDR3, the DNA is TGTGCCAGCAGCGCAGGGGGACCGACTAACTATGGCTACACCTTC. Translated, it gives CASSAGGPTNYGYTF. The full variable domain, its missing parts supplied by reference TRBV9 and TRBJ1-2, is DSGVTQTPKHLITATGQRVTLRCSPRSGDLSVYWYQQSLDQGLQFLIQYYNGEERAKGNILERFSAQQFPDLHSELNLSSLELGDSALYFCASSAGGPTNYGYTFGSGTRLTVV.

This chain joins TRBV7-8 and TRBJ1-5; weak D call: TRBD1 (6 bases). The CDR3 is made up of 14 amino acids. Trimming took off 2 bases at V and 6 bases at J, with 11 bases between the two ends. Germline CDR1 SGHVS, CDR2 FQNEAQ. The CDR3 nucleotides read TGTGCCAGCAGCTTATATCAGGGGAGTCAGCCCCAGCATTTT. Protein product: CASSLYQGSQPQHF.

The chain uses TRBV20-1 and TRBJ2-4; no clear D gene. The CDR3 is made up of 13 amino acids. V was pared by 0 bases and J by 3 bases, with 6 bases between. CDR1 DFQATT and CDR2 SNEGSKA come from the germline V gene (reference sequence). CDR3 sequence reads: CSARESNKNIQYF. The CDR3 DNA sequence: TGCAGTGCTAGAGAATCAAACAAAAACATTCAGTACTTC.